The text below deals with one T cell receptor (beta chain). The data are from a study of blood T cell repertoires in COVID-19. Trimming cost V 3 bases and J 4 bases, with 15 bases left between them. Germline V gene data show CDR1 as MNHNS and CDR2 as SASEGT. The CDR3 has 15 amino acids. Libraries were prepared by immunoSEQ multiplex PCR; TCRdb keeps only in-frame clonotypes and omits some of them. The sample yields approximately 240,000 clones, 86% seen once. The origin of this receptor is a woman aged 45-65 years in a cohort exposed to, infected with or recovered from COVID-19 (not recorded which). Material: PBMCs or T cells enriched from blood (not recorded which). This rearrangement joins TRBV6-1 to TRBJ1-1, with TRBD1 as a possible D gene (5 bases). The CDR3 loop reads CASSDPGTRGTEAFF. The DNA for the CDR3 is TGTGCCAGCAGTGACCCCGGGACTAGGGGCACTGAAGCTTTCTTT.